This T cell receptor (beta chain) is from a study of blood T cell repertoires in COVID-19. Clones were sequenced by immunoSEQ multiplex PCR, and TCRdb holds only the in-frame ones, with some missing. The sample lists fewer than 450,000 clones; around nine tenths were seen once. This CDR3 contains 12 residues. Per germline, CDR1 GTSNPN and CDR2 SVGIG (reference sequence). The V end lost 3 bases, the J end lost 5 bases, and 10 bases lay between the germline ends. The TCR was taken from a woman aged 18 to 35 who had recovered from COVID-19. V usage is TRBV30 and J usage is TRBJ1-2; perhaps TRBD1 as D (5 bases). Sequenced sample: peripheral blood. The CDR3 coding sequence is TGTGCCTGGAGCAGGGTAGGGTATGGCTACACCTTC. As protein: CAWSRVGYGYTF. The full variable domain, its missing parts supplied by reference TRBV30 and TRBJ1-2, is SQTIHQWPATLVQPVGSPLSLECTVEGTSNPNLYWYRQAAGRGLQLLFYSVGIGQISSEVPQNLSASRPQDRQFILSSKKLLLSDSGFYLCAWSRVGYGYTFGSGTRLTVV.